Shown below are 7 T cell receptor beta chains from a single sample sequenced in a study of T-cell memory formation after mild COVID-19. Using its own MiXCR run on the 5' RACE reads, TCRdb lists one record per CDR3 protein. The repertoire holds a few hundred thousand distinct CDR3 sequences, with 20% as singletons. The sample taken for sequencing was PBMCs or a T cell subset sorted from them (not recorded which). The receptors were gathered from a young man who had mild COVID-19 (a few samples of this study predate the infection). Cell type and time point are not known.

V is TRBV6-6 and J is TRBJ1-4; D is perhaps TRBD1 (5 bases). The CDR3 sequence is 16 residues long. The V gene lost 2 bases and the J gene lost 0 bases, with 10 bases spanning the gap. Germline V gives CDR1 MNHNY, CDR2 SVGAGI (reference sequence). The DNA for the CDR3 is TGTGCCAGCAGTTACACGGGGGTTGCAACTAATGAAAAACTGTTTTTT. Translated, it gives CASSYTGVATNEKLFF.

In nucleotides, the CDR3 is TGCGCCAGCAGCCAAGCGGGACGGGGGGTGGTTTACAATGAGCAGTTCTTC. Amino acids: CASSQAGRGVVYNEQFF. The chain couples TRBV4-3 to TRBJ2-1, with 7 nucleotides matching TRBD2. The trim removed 1 base at V and 4 bases at J, leaving 10 bases unmatched. Germline assignment: CDR1 LGHNA and CDR2 YSLEER. There are 17 residues in the CDR3.

As to this clonotype: A much larger clone differs from this one at a single base, so this may be a read error. The chain is built from TRBV12-3 or TRBV12-4 and TRBJ2-7; no reliable D call. The CDR3 is 13 amino acids. V dropped 3 bases and J dropped 1 base, with 7 bases sitting between them. The CDR3 region is CASSFGQSYEQYF. DNA for the CDR3: TGTGCCAGCAGTTTCGGGCAGTCCTACGAGCAGTACTTC.

This clonotype was counted at least ten times. The rearrangement uses TRBV2 and TRBJ1-6, with D possibly TRBD1 on 5 matching bases. Per the germline V gene, CDR1 is SNHLY and CDR2 is FYNNEI. CDR3 length equals 14 residues. Trimming stripped 7 bases from V and 5 bases from J, with 12 bases between. The CDR3 nucleotides are TGTGCCAGCAAGACCGACAGCCATAATTCACCCCTCCACTTT. Amino acid sequence: CASKTDSHNSPLHF.

The CDR3 loop is CSADTGTGIMNSPLHF. DNA for the CDR3: TGCAGTGCGGATACGGGGACGGGTATTATGAATTCACCCCTCCACTTT. The rearrangement uses TRBV20-1 and TRBJ1-6; tentative D call: TRBD1 (5 bases). Trimming left V 6 bases short and J 7 bases short, with 22 bases between. The CDR3 extends over 16 amino acids. CDR1 is DFQATT and CDR2 is SNEGSKA in the germline V gene (reference sequence).

This clonotype was seen a handful of times. This chain joins TRBV7-3 and TRBJ2-3; weak D call: TRBD2 (7 bases). The V gene's germline CDR1 is SGHTA and CDR2 FQGTGA. V lost 5 bases to trimming and J lost 4 bases, with 16 bases between them. There are 15 residues in the CDR3. The chain's CDR3 is CASSETGGPPDTQYF. For the CDR3, the DNA is TGTGCCAGCAGCGAAACGGGGGGCCCCCCAGATACGCAGTATTTT.

The chain employs TRBV7-2 and TRBJ2-1; tentatively, D is TRBD1 or TRBD2 (5 bases each). This CDR3 contains 18 residues. The germline CDR1 and CDR2 sequences are SGHTA and FQGNSA. V gave up 3 bases and J gave up 4 bases, with 22 bases separating them. CDR3 residues: CASSFPLRRTGPYNEQFF. Here the CDR3 DNA reads TGTGCCAGCAGCTTTCCACTCCGCCGAACGGGGCCATACAATGAGCAGTTCTTC.